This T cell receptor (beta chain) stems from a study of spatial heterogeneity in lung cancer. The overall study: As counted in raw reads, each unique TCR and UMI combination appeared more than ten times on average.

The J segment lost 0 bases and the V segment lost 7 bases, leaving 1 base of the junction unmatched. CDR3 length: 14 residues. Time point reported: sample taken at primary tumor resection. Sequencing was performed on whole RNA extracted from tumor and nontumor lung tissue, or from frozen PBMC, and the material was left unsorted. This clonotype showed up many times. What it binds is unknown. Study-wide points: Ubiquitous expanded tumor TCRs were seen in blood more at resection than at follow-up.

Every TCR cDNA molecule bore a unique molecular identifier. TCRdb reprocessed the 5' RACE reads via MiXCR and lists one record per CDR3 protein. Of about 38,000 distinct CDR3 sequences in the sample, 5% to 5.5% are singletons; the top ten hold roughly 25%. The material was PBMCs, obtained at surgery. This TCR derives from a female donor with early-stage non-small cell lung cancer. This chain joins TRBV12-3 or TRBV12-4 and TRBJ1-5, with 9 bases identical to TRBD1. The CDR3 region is CASKQGASNQPQHF. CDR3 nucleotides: TGTGCCAGCAAACAGGGGGCTAGCAATCAGCCCCAGCATTTT.